Below, 10 T cell receptor beta chains from the same sample are listed, as sequenced in a study of blood T cells in healthy people across ages. Sample-barcoded 5' priming and a J-beta primer mix drove a second PCR of 7 to 11 cycles. MiXCR, applied by TCRdb to the 5' RACE reads, yields one record per CDR3 protein. The table records around 990,000 distinct CDR3 sequences, under 40% of them present only once. Input material: blood. All receptors come from a man between 18 and 29 years old in good health.

The chain couples TRBV25-1 to TRBJ1-2; TRBD1 matches at 7 bases. The CDR3 covers 15 residues. The V gene end was trimmed by 0 bases and the J gene end by 6 bases; junction bases not matched to a gene: 7. The germline gives CDR1 MGHDK, CDR2 SYGVNS. For the CDR3, the DNA is TGTGCCAGCAGTGAATACGACAGGGATGGTGATGGCTACACCTTC. Translated, it gives CASSEYDRDGDGYTF.

This clonotype was detected a few times. This rearrangement joins TRBV29-1 to TRBJ1-1; no clear D gene. Trimming cost V 5 bases and J 4 bases, with 14 bases left between them. CDR1 SQVTM and CDR2 ANQGSEA come from the germline V gene. The CDR3 covers 13 residues. The CDR3 DNA reads TGCAGCGTTCACGGCAGGATCGCCACTGAAGCTTTCTTT. It is translated as CSVHGRIATEAFF.

This clonotype was recorded a few times. This chain uses TRBV27 with TRBJ1-5, with D unresolved. The germline V and J ends were trimmed by 8 bases and 7 bases, with 9 bases remaining between them. There are 11 residues in the CDR3. CDR1 and CDR2 from the germline V gene are MNHEY and SMNVEV (reference sequence). The CDR3 DNA sequence: TGTGCCAGCGGAAGGAACCAGCCCCAGCATTTT. Amino acid sequence: CASGRNQPQHF.

With respect to this clonotype: A much larger clone differs from this one at a single base, so this may be a read error. The chain joins TRBV4-3 to TRBJ2-7; D is perhaps TRBD2 (5 bases). CDR3 length: 12 residues. Trimming removed 2 bases at V and 7 bases at J, with 9 bases between. Germline V gene lookup returns CDR1 LGHNA and CDR2 YSLEER. CDR3 in amino acids: CASSQIGKEQYF. The CDR3 nucleotides read TGCGCCAGCAGCCAAATCGGGAAAGAGCAGTACTTC.

This clonotype came up a few times. The chain recombines TRBV7-2 with TRBJ2-5; no definite D call. The CDR3 loop spans 16 amino acids. V was trimmed by 1 base and J by 2 bases, leaving 14 bases between them. The germline V gene has CDR1 SGHTA and CDR2 FQGNSA. CDR3 nucleotide sequence: TGTGCCAGCAGCTTAGTTGGGGTGATTAGTCAAGAGACCCAGTACTTC. Its protein is CASSLVGVISQETQYF.

This clonotype was counted a few times. The chain joins TRBV4-2 to TRBJ1-1, with D tentatively TRBD1 (5 bases). V shed 4 bases and J shed 6 bases, with 15 bases lying between them. Germline-derived CDR1 and CDR2 are LGHNA and YNFKEQ. CDR3 length equals 14 residues. In DNA, the CDR3 is TGTGCCAGCAGCCCGGGACCACAAGGGGCTGAAGCTTTCTTT. Residues: CASSPGPQGAEAFF.

This clonotype was seen only a few times. This rearrangement joins TRBV6-1 to TRBJ1-2, with D hard to call. Trimming took off 4 bases at V and 7 bases at J, with 16 bases between the two ends. Germline loops: CDR1 MNHNS, CDR2 SASEGT. The CDR3 consists of 14 residues. The CDR3 here is CASSGGSNAGGYTF. The DNA of the CDR3 is TGTGCCAGCAGTGGAGGATCAAACGCTGGTGGCTACACCTTC.

This rearrangement joins TRBV7-2 to TRBJ1-5; no firm D call. This CDR3 region has 16 residues. With 2 bases removed from V and 6 bases from J, the gap between germline ends came to 17 bases. Germline CDR1 reads SGHTA; CDR2 reads FQGNSA. CDR3: CASSLYKGGEVQPQHF. In nucleotides, the CDR3 is TGTGCCAGCAGCTTATATAAAGGAGGCGAGGTTCAGCCCCAGCATTTT.

This chain connects TRBV5-1 to TRBJ1-2; D gene ambiguous. Per the germline V gene, CDR1 is SGHRS and CDR2 is YFSETQ. V lost 0 bases, J lost 4 bases, and 13 bases lay in between. This CDR3 contains 15 residues. The CDR3 loop reads CASSLDPTGPYGYTF. The CDR3 DNA reads TGCGCCAGCAGCTTGGATCCTACCGGGCCCTATGGCTACACCTTC.

A note on this clonotype: At one of its ends the junction is not consistent with the germline gene, which may arise from a read error. J is TRBJ2-1 and V is TRBV7-2; D remains unclear. Germline V CDR1 and CDR2: SGHTA, FQGNSA. This CDR3 region has 14 residues. CDR3 nucleotides: TGTGCCAGCAGCTTAGATACAGCAGCCAATGAGCGGTTCTTC. Translating gives CASSLDTAANERFF. The full variable domain, its missing parts supplied by reference TRBV7-2 and TRBJ2-1, is GAGVSQSPSNKVTEKGKDVELRCDPISGHTALYWYRQSLGQGLEFLIYFQGNSAPDKSGLPSDRFSAERTGGSVSTLTIQRTQQEDSAVYLCASSLDTAANERFFGPGTRLTVL.